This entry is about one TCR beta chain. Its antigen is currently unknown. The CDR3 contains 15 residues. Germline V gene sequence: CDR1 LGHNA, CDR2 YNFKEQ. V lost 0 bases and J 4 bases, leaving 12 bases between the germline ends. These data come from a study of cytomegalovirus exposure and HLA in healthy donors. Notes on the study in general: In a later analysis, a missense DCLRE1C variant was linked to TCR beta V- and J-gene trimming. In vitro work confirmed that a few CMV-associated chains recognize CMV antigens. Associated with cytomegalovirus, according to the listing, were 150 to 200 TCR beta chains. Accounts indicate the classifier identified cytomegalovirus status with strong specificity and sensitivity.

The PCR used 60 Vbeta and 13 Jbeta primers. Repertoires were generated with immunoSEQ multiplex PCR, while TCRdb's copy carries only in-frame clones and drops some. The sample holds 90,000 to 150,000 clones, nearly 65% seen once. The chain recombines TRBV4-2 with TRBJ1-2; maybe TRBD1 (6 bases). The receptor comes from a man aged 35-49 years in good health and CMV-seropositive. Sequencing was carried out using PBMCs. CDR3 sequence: CASSQEPTGTYGYTF. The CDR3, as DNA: TGTGCCAGCAGCCAAGAACCGACAGGAACCTATGGCTACACCTTC.